This T cell receptor (beta chain) came from a study of chemoradiotherapy in HPV16-positive cancers. Germline V gene lookup returns CDR1 MNHEY and CDR2 SMNVEV (reference sequence). The V segment lost 3 bases and the J segment 2 bases; nucleotides outside the gene matches: 3. This CDR3 spans 14 amino acids. On this clone: Its antigen is as yet unknown.

General study results and limits: Only a couple of HPV16-positive patients supplied the functional HPV-specificity definition.

Sequencing was performed with immunoSEQ multiplex PCR; in TCRdb, only in-frame clones are kept and a portion is missing. The sample holds approximately 9,400 clones, approximately 91% seen once. Repeated repertoire sampling spanned the course of chemoradiotherapy. The sequence came from a human donor with HPV-associated anogenital cancer. The material was blood, obtained from a patient who underwent chemoradiotherapy. The genes are TRBV27 and TRBJ1-1, with 7 nucleotides matching TRBD1. CDR3 sequence reads: CASSFGTANTEAFF. Written as DNA, the CDR3 is TGTGCCAGCAGTTTTGGGACAGCTAACACTGAAGCTTTCTTT.